This TCR beta chain is from a study of regulatory T cells in long-lasting Graves disease. CDR3 regions were amplified by Arm-PCR using iRepertoire HTBI primers to build TCR beta libraries. Authors' analysis steps: In the combined samples, approximately 62 TRBV and 14 to 15 TRBJ segments were identified. MiXCR, applied by TCRdb to the multiplex PCR reads, yields one record per CDR3 protein. The V and J calls reflect TCRdb's pipeline rather than the authors' work. Among 700,000 or so distinct CDR3 sequences listed, about 32% were seen once. Germline V gene lookup returns CDR1 SEHNR and CDR2 FQNEAQ (reference sequence). The CDR3 has 13 residues. Trimming took 1 base from V and 7 from J, leaving 10 bases between them. Findings and caveats of the study: There was favoring of TRBV28, TRBJ1-2 and TRBJ2-5 in persistent disease. Persistent Graves' patients showed a TCR diversity that was lower than that of newly diagnosed ones.

Time point noted: persistent/refractory GD, antithyroid drugs over 5 years with positive TRAb. From RNA extracted from PBMCs, the TCR library was made. Patients of an endocrinology department in Xi'an, China, were included. As for this clonotype: Antigen unknown.

The clonotype comes from a female donor with Graves disease. This chain connects TRBV7-9 to TRBJ1-1; D remains unclear. This material consisted of peripheral blood mononuclear cells (PBMCs), taken when the disease was refractory, from a patient treated with antithyroid drugs. The CDR3 DNA reads as TGTGCCAGCAGCTTAGAATCCGTTAGTGAAGCTTTCTTT. This codes for CASSLESVSEAFF.